This T cell receptor (beta chain) was captured by sequencing in a study of OX40 agonist ivuxolimab in advanced cancers. The method was immunoSEQ multiplex PCR; TCRdb's version includes in-frame clones alone and lacks a portion of them. This table holds about 79,000 clones, roughly 84% found once. Study-level results: Partial responders dosed at 0.1-3.0 mg/kg displayed clonal expansion ranking among the lowest. Low normalized T-cell clonal expansion was additionally recorded for some nonresponders.

Notes on this clone: No antigen is known for it.

The sample consisted of CD4+ or CD8+ T cells sorted from blood, taken in a trial of the OX40 agonist ivuxolimab. This TCR was recovered from an adult with an advanced solid tumor such as melanoma, head and neck, liver or kidney cancer.

The CDR3 DNA reads as TGTGCCAGCAGCAAAATAGGGACAGTGAACACTGAAGCTTTCTTT. It translates to CASSKIGTVNTEAFF. V is TRBV5-6 and J is TRBJ1-1, with TRBD1 matching over 7 bases. V shed 4 bases and J 0 bases; nucleotides not matched to a gene: 6. The CDR3 contains 15 residues. CDR1 and CDR2 from the germline V gene are SGHDT and YYEEEE.